This TCR beta chain was documented in a study of T cells in Graves' hyperthyroidism and ophthalmopathy. Study-level findings and limits: Model-based prediction identified ophthalmopathy a median roughly six months prior to its onset.

This clonotype was seen at least ten times. Its antigen is not known. TCR beta CDR3 region amplification was performed from RNA transcripts. An initial round of RT-PCR targeting the TCR CDR3 relied on the HTBI primer set. Via MiXCR, TCRdb re-called the multiplex PCR reads, giving one row per CDR3 protein. The sample lists a few hundred thousand distinct CDR3 sequences; around 15% were seen once. The CDR3 is 14 residues long. The V gene lost 3 bases and the J gene lost 1 base, with 8 bases spanning the gap. Germline-derived CDR1 and CDR2 are SGHRS and YFSETQ. The receptor was derived from a woman aged 18-29 years with Graves' hyperthyroidism. The sample comprised blood. This chain links TRBV5-1 with TRBJ2-1; weak D call: TRBD2 (6 bases). The chain's CDR3 is CASSSGLSYNEQFF. CDR3 DNA sequence: TGCGCCAGCAGCTCGGGACTGTCCTACAATGAGCAGTTCTTC.